A selection of T cell receptor beta chains follows, all from one sample in a study of yellow fever vaccine responses in identical twins. Using its own MiXCR run on the RT-PCR reads, TCRdb lists one record per CDR3 protein. The sample holds 15,000 to 20,000 distinct CDR3 sequences; around 76% are singletons and the top ten take under 3%. The sample consisted of T cells from blood (PBMCs), unsorted or a sorted subset (not recorded which), taken before or after yellow fever vaccination (not recorded which). These receptors were taken from a woman aged 18 to 35 who received the yellow fever vaccine. Both conserved end residues are part of each CDR3. The D gene is left open where the match is weak.

J gene	V gene	D gene	CDR3 protein
TRBJ2-1	TRBV11-3	NA	CASSLDLYLPYNEQFF
TRBJ2-1	TRBV12-3/TRBV12-4	NA	CASSYGTSNNEQFF
TRBJ2-7	TRBV11-3	NA	CASSLVSGFYEQYF
TRBJ2-7	TRBV11-1	NA	CASSLSSSSLSEQYF
TRBJ1-4	TRBV27	NA	CASSWQGGEKLFF
TRBJ2-3	TRBV3-1	NA	CASSQPQLYTQYF
TRBJ2-1	TRBV7-3	TRBD2	CASSLVRREGPYEQFF
TRBJ2-5	TRBV11-3	NA	CASSPRPEETQYF
TRBJ2-2	TRBV4-1	NA	CASSLSGQGTGELFF
TRBJ1-1	TRBV19	NA	CASSIGKGNTEAFF
TRBJ2-3	TRBV2	NA	CASSWAGSTDTQYF
TRBJ1-5	TRBV12-3/TRBV12-4	NA	CASSLLGSNQPQHF
TRBJ2-1	TRBV15	TRBD2	CATSRGGLAGVSYNEQFF
TRBJ1-2	TRBV12-3/TRBV12-4	TRBD1	CASSLGTGGAGYTF
TRBJ2-6	TRBV28	NA	CASSSGANVLTF
TRBJ2-1	TRBV13	TRBD2	CASSSRTSSTTADEQFF
TRBJ2-3	TRBV28	NA	CASSLWDTQYF
TRBJ2-1	TRBV10-3	NA	CAISEATSGNEQFF
TRBJ2-1	TRBV18	TRBD2	CASSLGLAGDNEQFF
TRBJ2-5	TRBV11-1	NA	CASSLGAGQETQYF
TRBJ2-7	TRBV7-2	NA	CASSLAGVYEQYF
TRBJ2-1	TRBV2	NA	CASNLIGYNEQFF
TRBJ1-2	TRBV29-1	NA	CSVEQRGGYTF
TRBJ1-2	TRBV6-1	TRBD1	CASSGPDRGSWYGYTF
TRBJ2-2	TRBV2	TRBD2	CASSGGLATGELFF
TRBJ2-2	TRBV19	NA	CASSKFPTGELFF
TRBJ2-5	TRBV20-1	NA	CSARMSGGTQYF
TRBJ2-5	TRBV7-7	TRBD2	CASSLLTSGVQETQYF
TRBJ2-1	TRBV3-1	NA	CASSHLAADEQFF
TRBJ1-2	TRBV25-1	NA	CASSSLDRGIYGYTF
TRBJ2-5	TRBV7-9	TRBD1	CASSPIGDRGQETQYF
TRBJ2-7	TRBV13	NA	CASSLRQGTSEQYF
TRBJ1-2	TRBV7-6	TRBD1	CASSFADRGDGYTF
TRBJ1-1	TRBV12-3/TRBV12-4	NA	CASRRGPNTEAFF
TRBJ2-7	TRBV5-1	TRBD2	CASRLGLAGTSYEQYF
TRBJ2-3	TRBV6-5	TRBD1	CASSYGTGDTQYF
TRBJ1-5	TRBV2	TRBD1	CASGQEPNQPQHF
TRBJ2-1	TRBV12-3/TRBV12-4	NA	CASSFGYLYNEQFF
TRBJ2-3	TRBV11-2	NA	CASSILATDTQYF
TRBJ1-4	TRBV7-6	TRBD1	CASSPTGGANEKLFF